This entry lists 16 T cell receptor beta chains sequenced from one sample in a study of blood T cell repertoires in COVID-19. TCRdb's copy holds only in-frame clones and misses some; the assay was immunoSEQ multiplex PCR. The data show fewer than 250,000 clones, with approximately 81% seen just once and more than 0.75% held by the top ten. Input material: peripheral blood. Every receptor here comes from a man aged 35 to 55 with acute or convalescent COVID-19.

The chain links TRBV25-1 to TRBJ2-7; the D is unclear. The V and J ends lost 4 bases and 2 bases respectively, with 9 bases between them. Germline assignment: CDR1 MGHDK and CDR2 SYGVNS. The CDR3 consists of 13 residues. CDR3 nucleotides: TGTGCCAGCAGTGGGCCACCCCCCTACGAGCAGTACTTC. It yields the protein CASSGPPPYEQYF.

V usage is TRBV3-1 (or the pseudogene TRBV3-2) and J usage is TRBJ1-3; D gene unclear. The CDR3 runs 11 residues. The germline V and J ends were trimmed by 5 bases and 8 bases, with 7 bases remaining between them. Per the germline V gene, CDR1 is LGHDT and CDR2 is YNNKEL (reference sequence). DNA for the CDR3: TGTGCCAGCAGCGGGAGAGACACCATATATTTT. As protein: CASSGRDTIYF.

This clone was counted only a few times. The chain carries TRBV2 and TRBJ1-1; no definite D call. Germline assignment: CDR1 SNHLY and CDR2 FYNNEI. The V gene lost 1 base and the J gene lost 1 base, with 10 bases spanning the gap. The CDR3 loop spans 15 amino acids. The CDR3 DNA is TGTGCCAGCAGTGAAGGAACAGTCCCGAACACTGAAGCTTTCTTT. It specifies CASSEGTVPNTEAFF.

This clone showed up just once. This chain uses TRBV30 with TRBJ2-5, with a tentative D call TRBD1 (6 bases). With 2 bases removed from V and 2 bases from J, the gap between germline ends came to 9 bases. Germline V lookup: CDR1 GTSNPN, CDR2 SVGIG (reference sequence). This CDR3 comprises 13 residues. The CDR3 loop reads CAWSITGQETQYF. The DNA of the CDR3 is TGTGCCTGGAGTATCACAGGGCAAGAGACCCAGTACTTC.

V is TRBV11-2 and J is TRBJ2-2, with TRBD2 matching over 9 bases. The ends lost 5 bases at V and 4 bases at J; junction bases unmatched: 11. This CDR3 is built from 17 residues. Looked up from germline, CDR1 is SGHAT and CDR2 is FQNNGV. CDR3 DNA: TGTGCCAGCAGCCCCCAAGGGGCGGGGGGGTTCACCGGGGAGCTGTTTTTT. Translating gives CASSPQGAGGFTGELFF.

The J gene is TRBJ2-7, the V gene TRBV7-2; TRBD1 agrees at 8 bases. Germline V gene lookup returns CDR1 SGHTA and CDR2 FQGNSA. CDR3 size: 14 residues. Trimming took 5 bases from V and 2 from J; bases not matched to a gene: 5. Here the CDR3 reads CASSLGTGAYEQYF. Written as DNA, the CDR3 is TGTGCCAGCAGCCTAGGGACAGGAGCCTACGAGCAGTACTTC. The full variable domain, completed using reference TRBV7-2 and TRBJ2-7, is GAGVSQSPSNKVTEKGKDVELRCDPISGHTALYWYRQSLGQGLEFLIYFQGNSAPDKSGLPSDRFSAERTGGSVSTLTIQRTQQEDSAVYLCASSLGTGAYEQYFGPGTRLTVT.

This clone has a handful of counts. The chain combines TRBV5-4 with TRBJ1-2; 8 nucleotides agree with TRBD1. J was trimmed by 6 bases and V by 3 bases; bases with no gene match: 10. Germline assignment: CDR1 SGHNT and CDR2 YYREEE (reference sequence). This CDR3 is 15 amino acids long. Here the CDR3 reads CASSSMGQDPHGYTF. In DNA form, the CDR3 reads TGTGCCAGCAGCTCGATGGGACAGGATCCTCATGGCTACACCTTC.

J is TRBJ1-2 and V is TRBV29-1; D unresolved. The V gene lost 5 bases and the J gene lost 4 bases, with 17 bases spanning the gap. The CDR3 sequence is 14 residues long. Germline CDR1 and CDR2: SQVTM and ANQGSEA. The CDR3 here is CSVIVLAGFYGYTF. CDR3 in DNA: TGCAGCGTTATAGTCCTTGCGGGCTTCTATGGCTACACCTTC.

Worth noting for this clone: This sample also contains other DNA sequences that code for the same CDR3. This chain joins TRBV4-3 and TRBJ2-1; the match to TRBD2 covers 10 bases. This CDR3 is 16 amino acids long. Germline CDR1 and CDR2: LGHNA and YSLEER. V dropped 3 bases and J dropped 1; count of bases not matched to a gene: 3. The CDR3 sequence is CASSHRTSGSYNEQFF. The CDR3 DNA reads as TGCGCCAGCAGCCACCGGACTAGCGGTTCCTACAATGAGCAGTTCTTC.

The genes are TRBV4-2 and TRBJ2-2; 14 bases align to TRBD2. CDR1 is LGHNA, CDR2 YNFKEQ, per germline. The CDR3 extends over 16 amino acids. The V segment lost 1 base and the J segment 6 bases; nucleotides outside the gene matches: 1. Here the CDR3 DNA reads TGTGCCAGCAGCCAAGCGACTAGCGGGGGGGCCGGGGAGCTGTTTTTT. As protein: CASSQATSGGAGELFF.

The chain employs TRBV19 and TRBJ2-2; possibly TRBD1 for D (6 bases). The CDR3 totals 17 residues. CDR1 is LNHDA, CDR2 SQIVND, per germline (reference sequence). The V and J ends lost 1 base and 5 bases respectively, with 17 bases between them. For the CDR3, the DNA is TGTGCCAGTAGTATAGTGGGGGCAGGGAGAGGAACCGGGGAGCTGTTTTTT. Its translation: CASSIVGAGRGTGELFF.

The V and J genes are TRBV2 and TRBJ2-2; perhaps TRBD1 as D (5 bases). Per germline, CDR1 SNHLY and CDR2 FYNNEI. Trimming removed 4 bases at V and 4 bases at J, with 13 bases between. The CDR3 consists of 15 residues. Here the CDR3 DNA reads TGTGCCAGCAGTGGCAGGGCTACCTTCACCGGGGAGCTGTTTTTT. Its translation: CASSGRATFTGELFF.

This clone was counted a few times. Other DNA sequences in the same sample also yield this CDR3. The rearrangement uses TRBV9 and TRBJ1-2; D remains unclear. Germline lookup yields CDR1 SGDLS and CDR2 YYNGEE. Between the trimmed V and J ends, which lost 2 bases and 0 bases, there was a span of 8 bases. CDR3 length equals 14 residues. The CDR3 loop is CASSVVGANYGYTF. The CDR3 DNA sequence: TGTGCCAGCAGCGTCGTAGGAGCTAACTATGGCTACACCTTC.

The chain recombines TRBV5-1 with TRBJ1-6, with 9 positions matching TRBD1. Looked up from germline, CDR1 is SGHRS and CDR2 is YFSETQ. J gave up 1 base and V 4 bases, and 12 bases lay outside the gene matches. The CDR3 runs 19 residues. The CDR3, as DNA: TGCGCCAGCAGCGTCGGGACAGGGACAGCGAGGTCCTATAATTCACCCCTCCACTTT. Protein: CASSVGTGTARSYNSPLHF.

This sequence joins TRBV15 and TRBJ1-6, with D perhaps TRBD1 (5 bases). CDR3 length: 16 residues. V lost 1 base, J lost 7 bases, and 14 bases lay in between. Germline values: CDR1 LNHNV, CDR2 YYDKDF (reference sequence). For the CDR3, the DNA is TGTGCCACCAGCAGAGTGGGGCCGGGGGTAAATTCACCCCTCCACTTT. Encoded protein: CATSRVGPGVNSPLHF.

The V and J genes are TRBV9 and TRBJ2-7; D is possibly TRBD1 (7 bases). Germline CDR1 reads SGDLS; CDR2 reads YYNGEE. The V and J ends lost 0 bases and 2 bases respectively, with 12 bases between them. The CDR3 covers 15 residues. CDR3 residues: CASSVGQGGTYEQYF. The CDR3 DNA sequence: TGTGCCAGCAGCGTAGGCCAGGGGGGCACCTACGAGCAGTACTTC. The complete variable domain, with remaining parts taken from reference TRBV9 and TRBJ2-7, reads DSGVTQTPKHLITATGQRVTLRCSPRSGDLSVYWYQQSLDQGLQFLIQYYNGEERAKGNILERFSAQQFPDLHSELNLSSLELGDSALYFCASSVGQGGTYEQYFGPGTRLTVT.